This T cell receptor beta chain was sequenced in a study of T cell responses to AZD1222 COVID-19 vaccine. General study points: Spike-specific TCR repertoires showed rising breadth and depth after two AZD1222 doses. Sampling that yielded the repertoires occurred only after the peak T cell response.

The data were produced by immunoSEQ multiplex PCR, yet TCRdb's version contains in-frame clones alone and is incomplete. The data show about 110,000 clones, approximately 83% seen once. On this clone: The antigen is unknown. The same CDR3 also results from other DNA sequences found in this sample.

The TCR was taken from an adult in good health. Sequences were derived from peripheral blood, sampled on day 0 of AZD1222 vaccination.

The CDR3 DNA is TGTGCCAGCTCACCACCATCCACAGATACGCAGTATTTT. Amino acids: CASSPPSTDTQYF. J is TRBJ2-3 and V is TRBV18; D gene ambiguous. The germline CDR1 and CDR2 sequences are KGHSH and LQKENI. This CDR3 has 13 residues. Deletions cut 0 bases from V and 2 bases from J, with 3 bases between.